This TCR beta chain was found in a study of cytomegalovirus exposure and HLA in healthy donors. Study conclusions and caveats: Near-uniform donor sequencing depth was presumed by presence/absence analyses.

PCR employed 60 Vbeta and 13 Jbeta primers. Libraries were prepared by immunoSEQ multiplex PCR; TCRdb keeps only in-frame clonotypes and omits some of them. This table has more than 85,000 clones, roughly 71% appearing once. As concerns this clone: The antigen remains undetermined.

What was sequenced was PBMCs. This sequence was found in a woman in her 70s in good health and CMV-seropositive.

CDR3 sequence: CASSSWTGSWETQYF. The CDR3 DNA reads as TGTGCCAGCAGCTCTTGGACAGGGAGTTGGGAGACCCAGTACTTC. The V and J genes are TRBV7-8 and TRBJ2-5; 8 nucleotides align to TRBD1. From germline, CDR1 is SGHVS and CDR2 FQNEAQ. Unmatched junction bases numbered 9, after V lost 4 bases and J lost 5 bases. The CDR3 is 15 residues long.